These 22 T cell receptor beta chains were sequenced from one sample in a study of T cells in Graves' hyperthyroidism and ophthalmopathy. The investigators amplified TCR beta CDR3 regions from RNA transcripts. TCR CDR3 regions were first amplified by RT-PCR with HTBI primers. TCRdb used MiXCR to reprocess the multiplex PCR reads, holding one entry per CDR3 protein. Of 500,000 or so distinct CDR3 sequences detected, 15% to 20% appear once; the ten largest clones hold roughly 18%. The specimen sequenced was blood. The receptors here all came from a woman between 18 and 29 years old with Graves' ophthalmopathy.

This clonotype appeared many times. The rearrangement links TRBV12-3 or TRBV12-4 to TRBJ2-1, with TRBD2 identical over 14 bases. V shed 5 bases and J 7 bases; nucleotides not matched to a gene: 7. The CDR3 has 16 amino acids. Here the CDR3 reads CASSAAGTSGGNEQFF. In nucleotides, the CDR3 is TGTGCCAGCAGTGCAGCCGGGACTAGCGGGGGAAATGAGCAGTTCTTC.

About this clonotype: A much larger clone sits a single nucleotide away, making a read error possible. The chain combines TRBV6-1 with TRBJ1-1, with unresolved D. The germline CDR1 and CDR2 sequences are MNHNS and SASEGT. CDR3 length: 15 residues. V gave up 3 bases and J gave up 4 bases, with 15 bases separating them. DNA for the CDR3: TGTGCCAGCAGTGAGCCTCAACGAGGACCCACTGAAGCTTTCTTT. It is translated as CASSEPQRGPTEAFF.

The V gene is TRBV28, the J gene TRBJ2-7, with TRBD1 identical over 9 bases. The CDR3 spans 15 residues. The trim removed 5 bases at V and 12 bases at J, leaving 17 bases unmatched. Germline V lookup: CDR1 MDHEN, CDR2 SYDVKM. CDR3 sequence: CASSPTGGASYDGYF. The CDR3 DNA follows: TGTGCCAGCAGTCCTACAGGGGGCGCGTCCTACGATGGGTACTTC.

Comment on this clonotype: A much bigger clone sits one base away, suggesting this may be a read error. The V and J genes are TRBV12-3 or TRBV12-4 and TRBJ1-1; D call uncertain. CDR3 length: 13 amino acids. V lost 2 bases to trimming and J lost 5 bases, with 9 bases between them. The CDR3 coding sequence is TGTGCCAGCAGTTTATTCACAAGGACTGAAGCTTTCTTT. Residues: CASSLFTRTEAFF.

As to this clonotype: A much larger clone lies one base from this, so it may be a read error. This CDR3 is CARSGAGDTQYF. The CDR3 DNA reads TGTGCCCGCAGCGGAGCGGGGGATACGCAGTATTTT. The V gene is TRBV7-2, the J gene TRBJ2-3; 7 bases map to TRBD2. Germline lookup yields CDR1 SGHTA and CDR2 FQGNSA. The CDR3 runs to 12 residues.

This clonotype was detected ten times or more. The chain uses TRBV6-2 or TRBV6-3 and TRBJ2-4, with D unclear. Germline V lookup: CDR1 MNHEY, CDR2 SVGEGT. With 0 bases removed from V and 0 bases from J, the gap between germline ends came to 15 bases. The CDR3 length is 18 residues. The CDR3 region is CASSYSESARRAKNIQYF. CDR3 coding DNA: TGTGCCAGCAGTTACTCAGAATCTGCTAGAAGAGCCAAAAACATTCAGTACTTC.

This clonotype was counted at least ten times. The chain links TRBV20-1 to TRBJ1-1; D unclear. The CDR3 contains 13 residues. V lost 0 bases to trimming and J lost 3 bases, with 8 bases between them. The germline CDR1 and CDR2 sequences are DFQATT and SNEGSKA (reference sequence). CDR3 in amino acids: CSAREGSYTEAFF. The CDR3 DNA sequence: TGCAGTGCTAGAGAGGGCAGCTACACTGAAGCTTTCTTT.

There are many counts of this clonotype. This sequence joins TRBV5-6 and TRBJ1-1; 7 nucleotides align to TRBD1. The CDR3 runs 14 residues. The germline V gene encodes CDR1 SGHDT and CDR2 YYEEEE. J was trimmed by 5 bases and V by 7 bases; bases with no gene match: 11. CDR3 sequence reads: CASRIRGQETEAFF. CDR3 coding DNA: TGTGCCAGCCGGATTAGGGGGCAGGAAACTGAAGCTTTCTTT.

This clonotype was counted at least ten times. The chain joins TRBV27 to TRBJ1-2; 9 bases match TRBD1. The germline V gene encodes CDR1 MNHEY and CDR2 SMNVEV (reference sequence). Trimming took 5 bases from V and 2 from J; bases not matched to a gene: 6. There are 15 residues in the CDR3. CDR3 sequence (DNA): TGTGCCAGCAGTCCGAATACAGGGGGCAACTATGGCTACACCTTC. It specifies CASSPNTGGNYGYTF.

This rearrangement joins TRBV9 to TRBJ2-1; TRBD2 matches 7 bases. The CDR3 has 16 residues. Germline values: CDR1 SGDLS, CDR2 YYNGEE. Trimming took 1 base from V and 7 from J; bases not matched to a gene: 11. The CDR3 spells CASSVSLSWGGNEQFF. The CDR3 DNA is TGTGCCAGCAGCGTAAGCCTATCCTGGGGGGGGAATGAGCAGTTCTTC.

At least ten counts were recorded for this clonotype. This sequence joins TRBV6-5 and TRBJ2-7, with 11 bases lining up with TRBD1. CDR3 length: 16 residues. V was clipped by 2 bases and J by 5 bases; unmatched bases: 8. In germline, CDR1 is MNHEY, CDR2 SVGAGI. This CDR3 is CASSYDSGQGVHEQYF. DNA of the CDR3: TGTGCCAGCAGTTACGATTCGGGACAGGGGGTACACGAGCAGTACTTC.

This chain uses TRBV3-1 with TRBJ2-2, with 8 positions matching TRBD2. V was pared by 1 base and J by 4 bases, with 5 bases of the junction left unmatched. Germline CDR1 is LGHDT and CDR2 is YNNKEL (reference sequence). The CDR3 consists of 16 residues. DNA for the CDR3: TGTGCCAGCAGCCAAGTGAGCGGGAGCAGCACCGGGGAGCTGTTTTTT. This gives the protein CASSQVSGSSTGELFF.

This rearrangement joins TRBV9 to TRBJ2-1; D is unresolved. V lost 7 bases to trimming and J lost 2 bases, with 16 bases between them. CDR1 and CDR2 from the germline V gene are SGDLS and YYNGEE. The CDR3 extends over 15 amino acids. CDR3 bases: TGTGCCAGCCCACACTCGGCTAGAACCTACAATGAGCAGTTCTTC. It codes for CASPHSARTYNEQFF.

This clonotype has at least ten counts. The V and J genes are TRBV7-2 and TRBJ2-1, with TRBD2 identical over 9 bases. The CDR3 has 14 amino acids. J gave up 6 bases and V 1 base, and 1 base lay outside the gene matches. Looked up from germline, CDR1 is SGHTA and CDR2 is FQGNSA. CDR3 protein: CASSLETSGNEQFF. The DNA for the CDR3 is TGTGCCAGCAGCTTAGAGACTAGCGGCAATGAGCAGTTCTTC.

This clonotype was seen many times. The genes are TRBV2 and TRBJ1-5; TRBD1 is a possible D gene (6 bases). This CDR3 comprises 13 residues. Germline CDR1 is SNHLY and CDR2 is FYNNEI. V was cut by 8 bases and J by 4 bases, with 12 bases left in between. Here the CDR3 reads CASSGQMNQPQHF. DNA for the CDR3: TGTGCCAGCTCTGGACAGATGAATCAGCCCCAGCATTTT.

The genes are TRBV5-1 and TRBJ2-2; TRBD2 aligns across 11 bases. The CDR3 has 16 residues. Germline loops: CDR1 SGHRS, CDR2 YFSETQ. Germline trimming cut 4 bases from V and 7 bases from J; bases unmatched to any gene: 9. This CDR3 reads CASSGGLADYGGELFF. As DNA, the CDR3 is TGCGCCAGCAGCGGGGGACTAGCGGACTACGGCGGGGAGCTGTTTTTT.

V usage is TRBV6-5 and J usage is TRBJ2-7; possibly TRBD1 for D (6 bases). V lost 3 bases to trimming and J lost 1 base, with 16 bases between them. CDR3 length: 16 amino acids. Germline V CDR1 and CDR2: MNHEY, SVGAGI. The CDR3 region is CASSYRPGDRSYEQYF. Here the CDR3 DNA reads TGTGCCAGCAGTTATCGCCCAGGAGACAGGTCCTACGAGCAGTACTTC.

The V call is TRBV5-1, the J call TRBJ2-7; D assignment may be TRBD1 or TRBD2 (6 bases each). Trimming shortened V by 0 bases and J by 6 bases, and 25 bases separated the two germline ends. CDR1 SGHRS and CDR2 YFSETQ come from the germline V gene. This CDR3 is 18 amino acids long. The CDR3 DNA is TGCGCCAGCAGCTTGGCCGGGGGCGAAAATCTTTACGGAATCGAGCAGTACTTC. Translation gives CASSLAGGENLYGIEQYF.

In DNA, the CDR3 is TGCGCCAGCAGCCAAGATGGTAGGACTAGGTACAATGAGCAGTTCTTC. As protein: CASSQDGRTRYNEQFF. This chain links TRBV4-3 with TRBJ2-1; TRBD2 matches at 7 bases. Losses at the gene ends were 0 bases for V and 4 bases for J; bases not matched to a gene: 6. CDR1 and CDR2 (germline): LGHNA, YSLEER. The CDR3 is 16 amino acids.

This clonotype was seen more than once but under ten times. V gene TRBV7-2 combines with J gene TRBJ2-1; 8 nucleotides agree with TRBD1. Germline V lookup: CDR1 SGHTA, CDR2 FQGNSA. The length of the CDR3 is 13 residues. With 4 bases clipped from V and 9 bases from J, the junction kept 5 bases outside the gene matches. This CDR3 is CASSSVTGGEQFF. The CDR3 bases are TGTGCCAGCAGCTCCGTAACAGGGGGTGAGCAGTTCTTC.

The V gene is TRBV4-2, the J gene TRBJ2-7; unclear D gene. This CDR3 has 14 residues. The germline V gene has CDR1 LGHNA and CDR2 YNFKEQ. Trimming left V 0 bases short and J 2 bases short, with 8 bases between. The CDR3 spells CASSQDHRAYEQYF. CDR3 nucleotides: TGTGCCAGCAGCCAAGACCACAGAGCCTACGAGCAGTACTTC.

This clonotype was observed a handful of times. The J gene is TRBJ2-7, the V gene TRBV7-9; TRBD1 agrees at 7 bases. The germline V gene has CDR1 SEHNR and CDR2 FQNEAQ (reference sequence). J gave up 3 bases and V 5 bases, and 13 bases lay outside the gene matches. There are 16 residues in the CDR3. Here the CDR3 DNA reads TGTGCCAGCAGCCCAAAGGGTATGGGACAGAGCTACGAGCAGTACTTC. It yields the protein CASSPKGMGQSYEQYF. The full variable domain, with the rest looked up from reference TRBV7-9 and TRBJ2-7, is DTGVSQNPRHKITKRGQNVTFRCDPISEHNRLYWYRQTLGQGPEFLTYFQNEAQLEKSRLLSDRFSAERPKGSFSTLEIQRTEQGDSAMYLCASSPKGMGQSYEQYFGPGTRLTVT.